The 32 T cell receptor beta chains reported below all come from one sample, sequenced in a study of low-dose radiotherapy and immunotherapy resistance in tumors (dated by TCRdb to between 2021 and 2024). Read against the paper, the sample's time point label means: before trial treatment. Reads for this sample came from an Illumina MiniSeq. TCRs were amplified with Phusion for 15 to 25 PCR cycles using a constant-region primer together with the adapter attached to the V primers. The public reads were reprocessed in TCRdb via fastp at Q25 and MiXCR, keeping in-frame beta chains. CDR3 protein sequences are deduplicated, and each keeps its most common genes and DNA. The sample contains under 60,000 distinct CDR3 sequences, roughly 12% of them found a single time. 5.5% to 8% of the sample is held by the ten biggest clonotypes. This specimen was PBMCs, taken before treatment. The source of these receptors is a female donor with ovarian cancer.

This clonotype occurred many times. For the CDR3, the DNA is TGTGCCAGCAGCGTAACAGGGATCGCCGGGGAGCTGTTTTTT. This translates into CASSVTGIAGELFF. The chain joins TRBV7-9 to TRBJ2-2; maybe TRBD1 (6 bases). The V and J ends lost 5 bases and 6 bases respectively, with 13 bases between them. CDR1 is SEHNR, CDR2 FQNEAQ, per germline (reference sequence). The CDR3 sequence is 14 residues long.

This clonotype was seen many times. The chain combines TRBV2 with TRBJ2-7, with no clear D. Germline CDR1 SNHLY, CDR2 FYNNEI. CDR3 length: 14 amino acids. V was trimmed by 0 bases and J by 1 base, leaving 7 bases between them. In DNA form, the CDR3 reads TGTGCCAGCAGTGAAGCCGGTCGATCCTACGAGCAGTACTTC. Translation gives CASSEAGRSYEQYF.

This clonotype was seen ten or more times. An end of the junction differs from the germline gene, which may be a read error. The rearrangement joins TRBV27 to TRBJ2-7, with D perhaps given as TRBD1 or TRBD2 (5 bases each). The CDR3 sequence is 9 residues long. Germline loops: CDR1 MNHEY, CDR2 SMNVEV (reference sequence). The CDR3 DNA sequence: TGTGCCAGCACCGGGGACGCACACTTC. It yields the protein CASTGDAHF.

The CDR3 loop is CASSSRRWGDVAEAFF. CDR3 bases: TGCGCCAGCAGCTCGCGGAGGTGGGGCGACGTGGCTGAAGCTTTCTTT. The chain combines TRBV5-1 with TRBJ1-1; TRBD1 is a possible D gene (5 bases). This CDR3 comprises 16 residues. In germline, CDR1 is SGHRS, CDR2 YFSETQ. Trimming left V 3 bases short and J 6 bases short, with 21 bases between.

This clonotype appeared many times. The rearrangement uses TRBV27 and TRBJ1-2; TRBD1 matches 8 bases. This CDR3 region has 15 residues. Germline CDR1 and CDR2: MNHEY and SMNVEV (reference sequence). V shed 5 bases and J 4 bases; nucleotides not matched to a gene: 9. DNA for the CDR3: TGTGCCAGCAGTCCCGTCCTCACAGGGGGCTATGGCTACACCTTC. This sequence encodes CASSPVLTGGYGYTF.

The rearrangement links TRBV12-3 or TRBV12-4 to TRBJ1-1; TRBD1 agrees at 10 bases. The junction had 2 bases not matched to a gene; V was cut back by 6 bases and J by 4 bases. This CDR3 is built from 13 residues. DNA of the CDR3: TGTGCCAGCAGGTGGACAGGGGGCACTGAAGCTTTCTTT. Translated, it gives CASRWTGGTEAFF.

In its sample, this clonotype was seen many times. This rearrangement joins TRBV14 to TRBJ1-1, with no clear D. The CDR3 contains 12 residues. V was shortened by 4 bases and J by 7 bases, with 10 bases between the two germline ends. Germline lookup yields CDR1 SGHDN and CDR2 FVKESK. The CDR3: CASSLGIFEAFF. In DNA, the CDR3 is TGTGCCAGCAGCCTCGGGATTTTTGAAGCTTTCTTT. Full variable domain (rest looked up from reference TRBV14 and TRBJ1-1): EAGVTQFPSHSVIEKGQTVTLRCDPISGHDNLYWYRRVMGKEIKFLLHFVKESKQDESGMPNNRFLAERTGGTYSTLKVQPAELEDSGVYFCASSLGIFEAFFGQGTRLTVV.

This clonotype appeared many times. The chain combines TRBV19 with TRBJ1-5; 7 bases are a match to TRBD1. J was trimmed by 5 bases and V by 8 bases; bases with no gene match: 6. The CDR3 extends over 13 amino acids. Germline V CDR1 and CDR2: LNHDA, SQIVND (reference sequence). The CDR3 loop is CASHPDRDQPQHF. The CDR3, as DNA: TGTGCCAGTCATCCCGACAGGGATCAGCCCCAGCATTTT.

A remark on this clonotype: No DNA is shown, since the ends of the CDR3 on it are uncertain; the CDR3 is the one TCRdb lists. This rearrangement joins TRBV4-1 to TRBJ1-4; whether TRBD1, the table's D call, matches the DNA was not checked. CDR1 is MGHRA and CDR2 is YSYEKL in the germline V gene. From its first to its last residue, the CDR3 has 19 amino acids. The chain's CDR3 is CASSQEPGSGYEKLFFFFF.

This clonotype was recorded many times. The rearrangement links TRBV27 to TRBJ2-1; the match to TRBD2 covers 16 bases. V gave up 6 bases and J gave up 10 bases; unmatched junction bases: 18. Looked up from germline, CDR1 is MNHEY and CDR2 is SMNVEV (reference sequence). This CDR3 is 19 amino acids long. The CDR3 bases are TGTGCCAGCAGGGGACAGGGAACGGGACTAGCGGGGGGGCTAAGGGAGCAGTTCTTC. Its translation: CASRGQGTGLAGGLREQFF.

The table lists this clonotype with many counts. The chain combines TRBV27 with TRBJ2-7, with D perhaps TRBD2 (6 bases). From germline, CDR1 is MNHEY and CDR2 SMNVEV (reference sequence). The CDR3 runs 14 residues. V lost 8 bases and J 5 bases, leaving 19 bases between the germline ends. CDR3 coding DNA: TGTGCCAGCGGTAGAGGAGGGACCCAGGACGAGCAGTACTTC. Its translation is CASGRGGTQDEQYF.

This clonotype appeared many times. The chain combines TRBV29-1 with TRBJ2-3; D is perhaps TRBD2 (5 bases). Germline CDR1 reads SQVTM; CDR2 reads ANQGSEA. The germline V and J ends were trimmed by 4 bases and 1 base, with 12 bases remaining between them. CDR3 length equals 14 residues. CDR3 in amino acids: CSVVTRLGTDTQYF. For the CDR3, the DNA is TGCAGCGTTGTCACTAGATTGGGCACAGATACGCAGTATTTT.

This chain links TRBV28 with TRBJ2-5; D remains ambiguous. CDR3 size: 12 residues. CDR1 and CDR2 from the germline V gene are MDHEN and SYDVKM. The V and J ends lost 11 bases and 4 bases respectively, with 14 bases between them. In DNA form, the CDR3 reads TGTGCCTCGGGTGGGCGCGCAGAGACCCAGTACTTC. It specifies CASGGRAETQYF.

The V gene is TRBV11-2, the J gene TRBJ2-1, with D uncertain. Germline assignment: CDR1 SGHAT and CDR2 FQNNGV. There are 14 residues in the CDR3. Trimming shortened V by 5 bases and J by 4 bases, and 12 bases separated the two germline ends. CDR3 region: CASSPASQYNEQFF. In DNA form, the CDR3 reads TGTGCCAGCAGCCCCGCCTCACAGTACAATGAGCAGTTCTTC.

In its sample, this clonotype was seen many times. The chain has TRBV12-3 or TRBV12-4 and TRBJ1-5, with 8 bases fitting TRBD1. The CDR3 spans 13 residues. V lost 6 bases to trimming and J lost 7 bases; unmatched junction nucleotides: 5. The CDR3 region is CASSLTGEQPQHF. As DNA, the CDR3 is TGTGCCAGCAGCCTGACAGGGGAGCAGCCCCAGCATTTT.

The chain recombines TRBV9 with TRBJ2-1; 11 positions agree with TRBD2. J lost 9 bases, V lost 0 bases, and 8 bases had no gene match. Germline loops: CDR1 SGDLS, CDR2 YYNGEE. The CDR3 length is 16 residues. The CDR3 region is CASSVAGTSGLGEQFF. The CDR3 DNA reads as TGTGCCAGCAGCGTAGCCGGGACTAGCGGTCTTGGTGAGCAGTTCTTC.

This clonotype was detected ten times or more. The chain uses TRBV11-2 and TRBJ2-1, with 8 nucleotides matching TRBD2. The CDR3 runs 16 residues. Germline V gene sequence: CDR1 SGHAT, CDR2 FQNNGV. The J segment lost 0 bases and the V segment lost 5 bases, leaving 6 bases of the junction unmatched. The CDR3 sequence is CASSKLADSSYNEQFF. The CDR3 nucleotides read TGTGCCAGCAGCAAACTAGCGGACAGCTCCTACAATGAGCAGTTCTTC.

Of note for this clonotype: A far larger clone is one base from this, pointing to a likely read error. J is TRBJ2-1 and V is TRBV5-5; tentatively, D is TRBD1 or TRBD2 (5 bases each). V lost 4 bases and J 10 bases, leaving 24 bases between the germline ends. CDR3 size: 16 residues. Germline CDR1 is SGHKS and CDR2 is YYEKEE (reference sequence). CDR3 nucleotides: TGTGCCAGCAGCCGAGGGGCCTCAGGGAGCTCCTACGAGCAGTTCTTC. This translates into CASSRGASGSSYEQFF.

Many counts were recorded for this clonotype. The rearrangement joins TRBV29-1 to TRBJ1-5; perhaps TRBD1 as D (5 bases). The CDR3 is 13 residues long. The germline V gene encodes CDR1 SQVTM and CDR2 ANQGSEA. Deletions cut 4 bases from V and 0 bases from J, with 7 bases between. CDR3 bases: TGCAGCGTTGTGGGACTTAGCAATCAGCCCCAGCATTTT. Amino acid sequence: CSVVGLSNQPQHF.

Ten or more counts support this clonotype. The chain carries TRBV3-1 and TRBJ2-7; D possibly uses TRBD1 or TRBD2 (5 bases each). The V end lost 3 bases, the J end lost 2 bases, and 8 bases lay between the germline ends. Germline V gene sequence: CDR1 LGHDT, CDR2 YNNKEL (reference sequence). The CDR3 has 13 residues. The CDR3 reads CASSQQGPYEQYF. The DNA for the CDR3 is TGTGCCAGCAGCCAGCAGGGACCCTACGAGCAGTACTTC.

This clonotype was detected many times. The chain carries TRBV11-2 and TRBJ2-7, with 8 bases aligning to TRBD2. The trim removed 4 bases at V and 6 bases at J, leaving 8 bases unmatched. Germline loops: CDR1 SGHAT, CDR2 FQNNGV. The CDR3 runs to 14 residues. Here the CDR3 DNA reads TGTGCCAGCAGCTCCCTATCAGCGGGAGCCGAGCAGTACTTC. Residues: CASSSLSAGAEQYF. The full variable domain, completed using reference TRBV11-2 and TRBJ2-7, is EAGVAQSPRYKIIEKRQSVAFWCNPISGHATLYWYQQILGQGPKLLIQFQNNGVVDDSQLPKDRFSAERLKGVDSTLKIQPAKLEDSAVYLCASSSLSAGAEQYFGPGTRLTVT.

This clonotype is deemed medium-sized. The chain couples TRBV6-5 to TRBJ1-3, with D hard to call. This CDR3 is 12 amino acids long. With 5 bases removed from V and 4 bases from J, the gap between germline ends came to 6 bases. Per germline, CDR1 MNHEY and CDR2 SVGAGI. The CDR3 DNA reads TGTGCCAGCAGTCCACAGGGAAACACCATATATTTT. It specifies CASSPQGNTIYF.

This clonotype showed up many times. The chain carries TRBV27 and TRBJ2-7, with 10 positions matching TRBD2. This CDR3 spans 14 amino acids. The trim removed 6 bases at V and 7 bases at J, leaving 9 bases unmatched. From germline, CDR1 is MNHEY and CDR2 SMNVEV (reference sequence). The CDR3 DNA sequence: TGTGCCAGCAGCCCTAGCGGGAGAGCTCGGGAGCAGTACTTC. Amino acids: CASSPSGRAREQYF.

The chain joins TRBV28 to TRBJ2-1, with 9 bases that match TRBD2. The CDR3 totals 20 residues. The J segment lost 5 bases and the V segment lost 3 bases, leaving 20 bases of the junction unmatched. CDR1 MDHEN and CDR2 SYDVKM come from the germline V gene. The CDR3 sequence is CASSFLLRLAAGGSDNEQFF. CDR3 sequence (DNA): TGTGCCAGCAGTTTTCTATTGAGACTAGCGGCAGGGGGTAGCGACAATGAGCAGTTCTTC.

At least ten counts were recorded for this clonotype. The gene calls are TRBV11-1 and TRBJ2-3, with TRBD2 identical over 8 bases. Germline V gene lookup returns CDR1 SGHAT and CDR2 FQDESV (reference sequence). V trimming: 2 bases; J trimming: 2 bases; junction bases outside the gene matches: 6. CDR3 size: 16 residues. The DNA for the CDR3 is TGTGCCAGCAGCTTAAGGAGCGGGGGACCCACAGATACGCAGTATTTT. Amino acids: CASSLRSGGPTDTQYF.

This clonotype was observed many times. V and J are TRBV18 and TRBJ2-2; D not certain. The germline CDR1 and CDR2 sequences are KGHSH and LQKENI. V lost 1 base and J lost 5, with 5 bases in between. CDR3 length: 13 amino acids. This CDR3 reads CASSPRRTGELFF. CDR3 sequence (DNA): TGTGCCAGCTCACCACGCCGGACCGGGGAGCTGTTTTTT.

V gene TRBV19 combines with J gene TRBJ2-3, with TRBD2 matching over 13 bases. CDR3 length: 15 amino acids. The germline CDR1 and CDR2 sequences are LNHDA and SQIVND (reference sequence). J was trimmed by 7 bases and V by 3 bases; bases with no gene match: 4. The DNA for the CDR3 is TGTGCCAGTAGTATCGTGACTAGCGGGAGGAATACGCAGTATTTT. Its translation: CASSIVTSGRNTQYF. The full variable domain, with the rest looked up from reference TRBV19 and TRBJ2-3, is DGGITQSPKYLFRKEGQNVTLSCEQNLNHDAMYWYRQDPGQGLRLIYYSQIVNDFQKGDIAEGYSVSREKKESFPLTVTSAQKNPTAFYLCASSIVTSGRNTQYFGPGTRLTVL.

This clonotype was seen ten or more times. The chain couples TRBV2 to TRBJ2-3; D unresolved. Trimming shortened V by 2 bases and J by 2 bases, and 5 bases separated the two germline ends. CDR1 and CDR2 (germline): SNHLY, FYNNEI. This CDR3 has 13 amino acids. The CDR3 reads CASSEFPTDTQYF. The CDR3 nucleotides are TGTGCCAGCAGTGAATTCCCCACAGATACGCAGTATTTT.

The chain combines TRBV6-1 with TRBJ2-7; TRBD1 matches at 7 bases. CDR3 length equals 15 residues. The germline CDR1 and CDR2 sequences are MNHNS and SASEGT. V shed 2 bases and J 2 bases; nucleotides not matched to a gene: 6. The CDR3 sequence is CASSEQGQETYEQYF. The CDR3 coding sequence is TGTGCCAGCAGTGAACAAGGACAGGAGACCTACGAGCAGTACTTC.

This clonotype showed up just a few times. A far larger clone is a single base away, which makes a read error likely. The gene calls are TRBV4-1 and TRBJ2-1, with D possibly matching TRBD1 (5 bases). Germline V gene lookup returns CDR1 MGHRA and CDR2 YSYEKL. V lost 1 base and J 10 bases, leaving 23 bases between the germline ends. This CDR3 contains 17 residues. For the CDR3, the DNA is TGCGCCAGCAGCCAAGCGGCCGAGACAGCTATCTCCTACGAGCAGTTCTTC. This sequence encodes CASSQAAETAISYEQFF.

This clonotype was counted many times. The genes are TRBV10-3 and TRBJ2-2; D is unclear. This CDR3 comprises 17 residues. Per the germline V gene, CDR1 is ENHRY and CDR2 is SYGVKD. V lost 0 bases and J lost 0, with 11 bases in between. For the CDR3, the DNA is TGTGCCATCAGTGAGTCCGCGAGGACCTCGAACACCGGGGAGCTGTTTTTT. It yields the protein CAISESARTSNTGELFF.

This clonotype was recorded at least ten times. The chain employs TRBV6-2 or TRBV6-3 and TRBJ1-4; no clear D gene. In germline, CDR1 is MNHEY, CDR2 SVGEGT. The length of the CDR3 is 15 residues. The V gene lost 5 bases and the J gene lost 7 bases, with 17 bases spanning the gap. The CDR3 loop is CASSPDFSWGEKLFF. DNA for the CDR3: TGTGCCAGCAGTCCGGACTTCTCCTGGGGTGAAAAACTGTTTTTT.